The clone carrying this TCR beta chain was picked up many times. Its antigen remains unidentified. Criteria for exclusion of patients were uncontrolled infection, other autoimmune disease, pregnancy or lactation. Diagnoses rested on clinical symptoms, serum thyroxine and TRAb, thyroid ultrasound and orbital computed tomography. V dropped 3 bases and J dropped 4 bases, with 13 bases sitting between them. The length of the CDR3 is 15 residues. Looked up from germline, CDR1 is ENHRY and CDR2 is SYGVKD. This entry belongs to a study of T cells in Graves' hyperthyroidism and ophthalmopathy. There were TCR beta CDR3 regions amplified from RNA transcripts. The HTBI primer set was used in a first-round RT-PCR of the TCR CDR3. TCRdb independently ran MiXCR on the multiplex PCR reads; one entry per CDR3 protein. The table records around 700,000 distinct CDR3 sequences, 30% to 40% of them present only once. General study findings and limits: Ophthalmopathy was model-predicted a median around 6.1 months pre-onset. Most thyroid clonotypes expanded above 0.001 appeared in blood too.

Material for sequencing was blood. The chain is built from TRBV10-3 and TRBJ1-5, with unresolved D. The sequence came from a middle-aged woman with Graves' hyperthyroidism. This CDR3 is CAISDGQAVNQPQHF. The DNA for the CDR3 is TGTGCCATCAGTGACGGGCAGGCCGTAAATCAGCCCCAGCATTTT.